These 18 T cell receptor beta chains share one sample of origin, sequenced in a study of control samples from healthy donors and cancer patients. Libraries were prepared by immunoSEQ multiplex PCR; TCRdb keeps only in-frame clonotypes and omits some of them. The sample gives about 120,000 clones, 75% to 90% of which show up once; 1.1% is in the top ten. Source material: PBMCs. The receptors shown here come from a woman aged 45-59 years with colorectal cancer.

J is TRBJ2-4 and V is TRBV28; TRBD2 matches at 8 bases. There are 18 residues in the CDR3. Losses at the gene ends were 2 bases for V and 7 bases for J; bases not matched to a gene: 16. In germline, CDR1 is MDHEN, CDR2 SYDVKM. CDR3 protein: CASSLAGGLTGFGNIQYF. CDR3 bases: TGTGCCAGCAGTTTAGCGGGGGGACTGACAGGCTTTGGGAACATTCAGTACTTC.

The V gene is TRBV6-5, the J gene TRBJ2-1; possibly TRBD1 for D (5 bases). CDR3 length: 14 residues. V lost 5 bases and J lost 6, with 14 bases in between. Germline V gives CDR1 MNHEY, CDR2 SVGAGI. CDR3 region: CASSPRSGPNEQFF. In DNA form, the CDR3 reads TGTGCCAGCAGTCCGAGGTCAGGGCCCAATGAGCAGTTCTTC.

The genes are TRBV27 and TRBJ1-2; 8 nucleotides line up with TRBD1. The germline gives CDR1 MNHEY, CDR2 SMNVEV (reference sequence). After removal of 5 bases from V and 8 bases from J, the junction contained 10 bases not matched to a gene. This CDR3 has 14 residues. In DNA, the CDR3 is TGTGCCAGCAGTGATACAGGGGGAGTTCTGGGCTACACCTTC. This translates into CASSDTGGVLGYTF.

This chain uses TRBV7-3 with TRBJ2-3; unclear D gene. Germline values: CDR1 SGHTA, CDR2 FQGTGA. Trimming took off 5 bases at V and 2 bases at J, with 14 bases between the two ends. The CDR3 runs 15 residues. This CDR3 reads CASSPNGHPTDTQYF. The CDR3 DNA reads TGTGCCAGCAGCCCGAACGGGCACCCCACAGATACGCAGTATTTT.

CDR3 sequence (DNA): TGTGCCAGCAGCCACACGATAAGAGGACTAGCTATCGAGCAGTACTTC. It specifies CASSHTIRGLAIEQYF. This chain links TRBV5-6 with TRBJ2-7; 8 bases line up with TRBD2. The V and J ends lost 4 bases and 6 bases, in that order; junction bases with no gene match: 15. Germline V gives CDR1 SGHDT, CDR2 YYEEEE. The CDR3 covers 16 residues.

The rearrangement uses TRBV10-2 and TRBJ2-2, with D possibly called TRBD1 or TRBD2 (5 bases each). The CDR3 has 14 amino acids. Germline lookup yields CDR1 WSHSY and CDR2 SAAADI. The ends were cut back, 3 bases at V and 5 bases at J, with 10 bases in the middle. Here the CDR3 DNA reads TGCGCCAGCAGTGAAGGGACCCTTACCGGGGAGCTGTTTTTT. This encodes CASSEGTLTGELFF.

This clone was observed a handful of times. J is TRBJ2-5 and V is TRBV5-4; 7 nucleotides match TRBD2. V lost 1 base and J lost 4; bases outside the gene matches: 13. The CDR3 sequence is 17 residues long. Germline V CDR1 and CDR2: SGHNT, YYREEE (reference sequence). Here the CDR3 DNA reads TGTGCCAGCAGCTTGCAACGCCGGGAGGAGTCGATAGAGACCCAGTACTTC. This sequence encodes CASSLQRREESIETQYF.

The rearrangement links TRBV5-1 to TRBJ2-7, with 7 bases aligning to TRBD1. Trimming at V came to 2 bases and at J to 4 bases, leaving 6 bases not matched to a gene. CDR3 length: 14 residues. CDR1 is SGHRS, CDR2 YFSETQ, per germline. DNA of the CDR3: TGCGCCAGCAGCTTCGGACAGGATACTTACGAGCAGTACTTC. Its protein product is CASSFGQDTYEQYF.

This clone was counted once. The gene calls are TRBV7-8 and TRBJ1-1, with D uncertain. The CDR3 is 14 residues long. With 5 bases removed from V and 1 base from J, the gap between germline ends came to 11 bases. Germline V gene data show CDR1 as SGHVS and CDR2 as FQNEAQ. CDR3 bases: TGTGCCAGCAGCCGAGTTTCGGGGAACACTGAAGCTTTCTTT. Translating gives CASSRVSGNTEAFF.

This chain connects TRBV6-1 to TRBJ1-4; 9 bases map to TRBD1. After removal of 0 bases from V and 7 bases from J, the junction contained 3 bases not matched to a gene. In germline, CDR1 is MNHNS, CDR2 SASEGT. This CDR3 contains 15 residues. In DNA, the CDR3 is TGTGCCAGCAGTGAAGCGACAGGGGGGGGTGAAAAACTGTTTTTT. Translation gives CASSEATGGGEKLFF.

V usage is TRBV7-8 and J usage is TRBJ1-6, with D unresolved. Trimming stripped 1 base from V and 12 bases from J, with 16 bases between. CDR3 length: 15 amino acids. CDR1 is SGHVS, CDR2 FQNEAQ, per germline. The CDR3 DNA sequence: TGTGCCAGCAGCTTAGTCCGTCAGGTCAGGATACCCCTCCACTTT. Its translation: CASSLVRQVRIPLHF. Together with reference TRBV7-8 and TRBJ1-6, the CDR3 gives the full variable domain: GAGVSQSPRYKVAKRGQDVALRCDPISGHVSLFWYQQALGQGPEFLTYFQNEAQLDKSGLPSDRFFAERPEGSVSTLKIQRTQQEDSAVYLCASSLVRQVRIPLHFGNGTRLTVT.

The rearrangement joins TRBV7-9 to TRBJ2-7; D not resolved. This CDR3 comprises 14 residues. From germline, CDR1 is SEHNR and CDR2 FQNEAQ (reference sequence). V lost 1 base to trimming and J lost 2 bases, with 9 bases between them. This CDR3 is CASSLDPSAYEQYF. The CDR3 bases are TGTGCCAGCAGCTTAGATCCCAGCGCCTACGAGCAGTACTTC.

With regard to this clone: Its ends do not fully match the called genes, so a read error is possible. V gene TRBV4-1 combines with J gene TRBJ1-3, with a tentative D call TRBD1 (5 bases). CDR1 and CDR2 from the germline V gene are MGHRA and YSYEKL. The CDR3 loop spans 18 amino acids. The CDR3 loop is CASSEEPGTPGFGNTIYF. DNA for the CDR3: TGCGCCAGCAGCGAAGAACCCGGGACCCCCGGCTTTGGAAACACCATATATTTT.

V is TRBV28 and J is TRBJ1-3, with 9 bases lining up with TRBD1. Germline trimming cut 3 bases from V and 2 bases from J; bases unmatched to any gene: 8. Germline V CDR1 and CDR2: MDHEN, SYDVKM. The CDR3 contains 17 residues. The CDR3 protein is CASSFRGTGFAGNTIYF. As DNA, the CDR3 is TGTGCCAGCAGTTTTAGGGGGACAGGGTTCGCTGGAAACACCATATATTTT.

The rearrangement joins TRBV2 to TRBJ1-1; no firm D call. Germline V lookup: CDR1 SNHLY, CDR2 FYNNEI. The CDR3 covers 14 residues. V gave up 6 bases and J gave up 6 bases, with 17 bases separating them. Here the CDR3 reads CASRDRVGYAEAFF. The DNA of the CDR3 is TGTGCCAGCAGGGACCGGGTGGGGTATGCTGAAGCTTTCTTT.

This clone occurred a few times. The chain links TRBV28 to TRBJ2-5; D ambiguous. CDR3 length: 12 amino acids. The germline V gene has CDR1 MDHEN and CDR2 SYDVKM. Trimming took off 3 bases at V and 4 bases at J, with 6 bases between the two ends. The CDR3, as DNA: TGTGCCAGCAGTTTCGGTCCAGAGACCCAGTACTTC. Residues: CASSFGPETQYF. Full variable domain (rest looked up from reference TRBV28 and TRBJ2-5): DVKVTQSSRYLVKRTGEKVFLECVQDMDHENMFWYRQDPGLGLRLIYFSYDVKMKEKGDIPEGYSVSREKKERFSLILESASTNQTSMYLCASSFGPETQYFGPGTRLLVL.

The rearrangement links TRBV19 to TRBJ1-1; maybe TRBD1 (6 bases). The length of the CDR3 is 14 residues. Germline assignment: CDR1 LNHDA and CDR2 SQIVND (reference sequence). V was pared by 6 bases and J by 1 base, with 12 bases between. As DNA, the CDR3 is TGTGCCAGTAGAACAGGGCCAGGGAACACTGAAGCTTTCTTT. It is translated as CASRTGPGNTEAFF.

In nucleotides, the CDR3 is TGTGCCAGCAGTGAGTTGGGCATCGAGACCCAGTACTTC. This codes for CASSELGIETQYF. This chain uses TRBV2 with TRBJ2-5; D is uncertain. The germline CDR1 and CDR2 sequences are SNHLY and FYNNEI. The length of the CDR3 is 13 residues. Trimming removed 3 bases from V and 5 bases from J, with 10 bases in between.